A single T cell receptor (beta chain) is shown here with its context. The antigen is undetermined. TCRdb processed the RT-PCR reads anew with MiXCR; each CDR3 protein has one entry. The sample contains more than 550,000 distinct CDR3 sequences, roughly 10% of which appear only once. The CDR3 is 15 residues long. The ends were cut back, 1 base at V and 1 base at J, with 9 bases in the middle. This entry comes from a study of response to subunit inactivated influenza vaccine. General observations from the study: Few additional T cells are recruited per seasonal influenza vaccination, authors suggested.

V gene TRBV12-3 or TRBV12-4 combines with J gene TRBJ2-3; a weak D match, TRBD1 (6 bases). This sequence originates from a man in his forties or fifties who received an inactivated influenza vaccine. The material was PBMCs from blood, obtained on the day of vaccination. The CDR3: CASSLGHRGTDTQYF. CDR3 nucleotide sequence: TGTGCCAGCAGTTTAGGCCACAGGGGCACAGATACGCAGTATTTT.